The 26 T cell receptor beta chains given below trace back to one sample, sequenced in a study of cytomegalovirus exposure and HLA in healthy donors. It was with 60 Vbeta and 13 Jbeta primers that the PCR ran. Profiling relied on immunoSEQ multiplex PCR, and the TCRdb table lists in-frame clones only, not all of them. The table records 95,000 to 100,000 clones, 60% to 85% of them present only once. Material for sequencing was PBMCs. Receptors originate from a man aged 50-59 years in good health and CMV-seronegative.

A single count supports this clone. This CDR3 reads CASSLFRQGTDTQYF. CDR3 nucleotides: TGTGCCAGCAGCTTATTTAGACAGGGGACAGATACGCAGTATTTT. V is TRBV7-2 and J is TRBJ2-3; 8 bases line up with TRBD1. The germline gives CDR1 SGHTA, CDR2 FQGNSA. V shed 2 bases and J 3 bases; nucleotides not matched to a gene: 4. The CDR3 has 15 residues.

The chain employs TRBV30 and TRBJ2-3, with a tentative D call TRBD2 (6 bases). CDR1 is GTSNPN, CDR2 SVGIG, per germline (reference sequence). This CDR3 has 12 amino acids. V dropped 1 base and J dropped 8 bases, with 10 bases sitting between them. CDR3 loop: CAWSGTGLTQYF. CDR3 bases: TGTGCCTGGAGTGGGACGGGACTTACGCAGTATTTT.

In nucleotides, the CDR3 is TGTGCCAGCAGTGCCACTAGAGCCCCTTTGGGCGGGGAGCTGTTTTTT. This translates into CASSATRAPLGGELFF. The J gene is TRBJ2-2, the V gene TRBV27; possibly TRBD2 for D (5 bases). The CDR3 has 16 residues. Germline-derived CDR1 and CDR2 are MNHEY and SMNVEV (reference sequence). V gave up 5 bases and J gave up 7 bases, with 20 bases separating them.

In regard to this clone: A junction boundary mismatches the germline segment, possibly from a read error. The chain joins TRBV7-9 to TRBJ1-5, with 9 bases aligning to TRBD1. Germline V lookup: CDR1 SEHNR, CDR2 FQNEAQ (reference sequence). This CDR3 comprises 16 residues. CDR3 in amino acids: CSSSLNRDRDNQPQHF. Here the CDR3 DNA reads TGTTCCAGCAGCCTCAACCGGGACAGGGACAATCAGCCCCAGCATTTT.

The chain uses TRBV14 and TRBJ2-7; D gene ambiguous. Trimming cost V 4 bases and J 2 bases, with 12 bases left between them. This CDR3 is 14 amino acids long. Germline CDR1 and CDR2: SGHDN and FVKESK. The CDR3 region is CASSPWAGPYEQYF. The CDR3, as DNA: TGTGCCAGCAGCCCATGGGCAGGCCCCTACGAGCAGTACTTC.

The V gene is TRBV9, the J gene TRBJ2-2; 9 bases map to TRBD2. V gave up 0 bases and J gave up 6 bases; unmatched junction bases: 6. CDR3 size: 16 residues. CDR1 is SGDLS and CDR2 is YYNGEE in the germline V gene. The CDR3 here is CASSVDGRGGAGELFF. The CDR3 coding sequence is TGTGCCAGCAGCGTAGACGGGCGGGGGGGCGCCGGGGAGCTGTTTTTT.

The genes are TRBV7-9 and TRBJ1-4, with D perhaps TRBD1 (5 bases). The CDR3 consists of 15 residues. Germline CDR1 SEHNR, CDR2 FQNEAQ (reference sequence). V lost 4 bases to trimming and J lost 8 bases, with 17 bases between them. CDR3 sequence (DNA): TGTGCCAGCAGCTCGTACAGGTTCGAGAGGGAAAAACTGTTTTTT. Translation: CASSSYRFEREKLFF.

This chain joins TRBV4-2 and TRBJ2-3, with 11 nucleotides matching TRBD2. Unmatched junction bases numbered 2, after V lost 1 base and J lost 2 bases. Germline values: CDR1 LGHNA, CDR2 YNFKEQ. This CDR3 spans 16 amino acids. The CDR3 DNA reads as TGTGCCAGCAGCCAAGTAGCGGGGGGGCTCACAGATACGCAGTATTTT. This codes for CASSQVAGGLTDTQYF.

This chain uses TRBV7-8 with TRBJ1-2; 8 bases fit TRBD1. Trimming took 5 bases from V and 0 from J; bases not matched to a gene: 2. Germline assignment: CDR1 SGHVS and CDR2 FQNEAQ. The length of the CDR3 is 14 residues. The CDR3 DNA is TGTGCCAGCAGCAAACAGGGGGCTAACTATGGCTACACCTTC. Translated: CASSKQGANYGYTF. Full variable domain (remainder filled in from reference TRBV7-8 and TRBJ1-2): GAGVSQSPRYKVAKRGQDVALRCDPISGHVSLFWYQQALGQGPEFLTYFQNEAQLDKSGLPSDRFFAERPEGSVSTLKIQRTQQEDSAVYLCASSKQGANYGYTFGSGTRLTVV.

V is TRBV5-1 and J is TRBJ2-5; 8 nucleotides align to TRBD1. V dropped 3 bases and J dropped 2; count of bases not matched to a gene: 6. Germline-derived CDR1 and CDR2 are SGHRS and YFSETQ. The length of the CDR3 is 15 residues. The CDR3 loop reads CASSSGQGTQETQYF. CDR3 nucleotide sequence: TGCGCCAGCAGCTCCGGACAGGGAACGCAAGAGACCCAGTACTTC.

In regard to this clone: No conserved phenylalanine or tryptophan is present at the end of the CDR3, so a read error is the likely explanation. The genes are TRBV4-1 and TRBJ1-3, with 8 bases that match TRBD1. With 1 base clipped from V and 4 bases from J, the junction kept 12 bases outside the gene matches. This CDR3 is built from 18 residues. Looked up from germline, CDR1 is MGHRA and CDR2 is YSYEKL. The CDR3 region is CASSQVAQGAASGNTIYL. The CDR3, as DNA: TGCGCCAGCAGCCAAGTTGCCCAGGGGGCAGCTTCAGGAAACACCATATATCTT.

The rearrangement links TRBV6-5 to TRBJ1-2, with 7 positions matching TRBD1. CDR3 length equals 13 residues. The V gene's germline CDR1 is MNHEY and CDR2 SVGAGI. V shed 5 bases, J shed 4 bases, and the junction held 4 bases outside the gene matches. In DNA, the CDR3 is TGTGCCAGCAGTCCCCGGGACAGCTATGGCTACACCTTC. Protein product: CASSPRDSYGYTF.

The CDR3 DNA reads TGTGCCAGCAGCCTCGGGACTAGCGGGATAAGTGAGCAGTTCTTC. As protein: CASSLGTSGISEQFF. The chain has TRBV11-1 and TRBJ2-1, with TRBD2 matching 13 bases. CDR3 length equals 15 residues. The ends lost 5 bases at V and 9 bases at J; junction bases unmatched: 7. CDR1 and CDR2 (germline): SGHAT, FQDESV (reference sequence). Drawing the rest from reference TRBV11-1 and TRBJ2-1, the complete variable domain is EAEVAQSPRYKITEKSQAVAFWCDPISGHATLYWYRQILGQGPELLVQFQDESVVDDSQLPKDRFSAERLKGVDSTLKIQPAELGDSAMYLCASSLGTSGISEQFFGPGTRLTVL.

The chain uses TRBV9 and TRBJ2-7; 9 nucleotides align to TRBD2. Per germline, CDR1 SGDLS and CDR2 YYNGEE. V shed 4 bases, J shed 4 bases, and the junction held 12 bases outside the gene matches. The CDR3 has 16 amino acids. The CDR3 here is CASSSQAGGPPYEQYF. The CDR3 DNA follows: TGTGCCAGCAGCTCCCAAGCGGGAGGTCCTCCTTACGAGCAGTACTTC.

The gene calls are TRBV19 and TRBJ2-5; 13 positions agree with TRBD2. Matching the DNA end better, TRBJ2-7 makes the J call doubtful. CDR1 and CDR2 (germline): LNHDA, SQIVND (reference sequence). The CDR3 runs 14 residues. The CDR3 region has the DNA TGTGCCAGTAGTAGGGGACTAGCGGGATACGAGCAGTACTTC. It is translated as CASSRGLAGYEQYF.

The rearrangement uses TRBV19 and TRBJ1-4; weak D call: TRBD1 (6 bases). This CDR3 has 15 residues. Trimming took off 2 bases at V and 5 bases at J, with 12 bases between the two ends. Germline CDR1 LNHDA, CDR2 SQIVND (reference sequence). In DNA form, the CDR3 reads TGTGCCAGTAGTATATCGGACAGACCAAATGAAAAACTGTTTTTT. Amino acids: CASSISDRPNEKLFF.

The chain joins TRBV28 to TRBJ1-2, with no clear D. V lost 1 base and J 4 bases, leaving 7 bases between the germline ends. The CDR3 runs 13 residues. Germline lookup yields CDR1 MDHEN and CDR2 SYDVKM. CDR3 DNA sequence: TGTGCCAGCAGTTTATTCCGGGTCTATGGCTACACCTTC. Its protein product is CASSLFRVYGYTF.

This sequence joins TRBV4-1 and TRBJ2-1; TRBD2 matches 8 bases. This CDR3 region has 15 residues. The V gene's germline CDR1 is MGHRA and CDR2 YSYEKL. The trim removed 2 bases at V and 6 bases at J, leaving 6 bases unmatched. The CDR3 protein is CASSQPGLVFNEQFF. CDR3 nucleotide sequence: TGCGCCAGCAGCCAACCGGGACTAGTCTTCAATGAGCAGTTCTTC.

This clone was recorded a few times. This chain links TRBV5-4 with TRBJ1-2; D remains ambiguous. Deletions cut 0 bases from V and 4 bases from J, with 10 bases between. This CDR3 contains 14 residues. CDR1 is SGHNT, CDR2 YYREEE, per germline (reference sequence). CDR3 in amino acids: CASSLDSGVYGYTF. DNA for the CDR3: TGTGCCAGCAGCTTGGACAGCGGCGTCTATGGCTACACCTTC.

J is TRBJ1-6 and V is TRBV7-2; no clear D. The CDR3 is made up of 14 amino acids. Between the trimmed V and J ends, which lost 3 bases and 9 bases, there was a span of 12 bases. CDR1 and CDR2 (germline): SGHTA, FQGNSA. CDR3 in amino acids: CASSFDYIASPLHF. CDR3 DNA sequence: TGTGCCAGCAGCTTTGACTACATTGCTTCACCCCTCCACTTT.

Only one count was recorded for this clone. This chain links TRBV2 with TRBJ2-2; D gene uncertain. This CDR3 is built from 15 residues. CDR1 is SNHLY, CDR2 FYNNEI, per germline. V gave up 1 base and J gave up 3 bases, with 9 bases separating them. For the CDR3, the DNA is TGTGCCAGCAGTGAAGACCGGTTACACACCGGGGAGCTGTTTTTT. This gives the protein CASSEDRLHTGELFF.

The CDR3, as DNA: TGTGCCAGCCACCGGGGAGATTCACCCCTCCACTTT. Protein sequence: CASHRGDSPLHF. The chain is built from TRBV6-5 and TRBJ1-6; D is ambiguous. CDR3 length equals 12 residues. V lost 8 bases, J lost 8 bases, and 10 bases lay in between. Per germline, CDR1 MNHEY and CDR2 SVGAGI.

The chain recombines TRBV7-2 with TRBJ2-7, with D perhaps matching TRBD1 (5 bases). CDR1 and CDR2 (germline): SGHTA, FQGNSA. This CDR3 has 15 amino acids. Deletions cut 3 bases from V and 0 bases from J, with 12 bases between. The CDR3: CASSFSQQASYEQYF. CDR3 nucleotide sequence: TGTGCCAGCAGCTTTTCCCAACAGGCCTCCTACGAGCAGTACTTC. Full variable domain (rest looked up from reference TRBV7-2 and TRBJ2-7): GAGVSQSPSNKVTEKGKDVELRCDPISGHTALYWYRQSLGQGLEFLIYFQGNSAPDKSGLPSDRFSAERTGGSVSTLTIQRTQQEDSAVYLCASSFSQQASYEQYFGPGTRLTVT.

The V and J genes are TRBV7-2 and TRBJ1-1; D is ambiguous. Germline V gives CDR1 SGHTA, CDR2 FQGNSA. The CDR3 spans 14 residues. Trimming removed 2 bases from V and 3 bases from J, with 10 bases in between. CDR3 bases: TGTGCCAGCAGCTTAAGAGGAGATTACACTGAAGCTTTCTTT. Translation gives CASSLRGDYTEAFF.

The chain joins TRBV7-9 to TRBJ1-2; D perhaps matches TRBD1 (6 bases). CDR1 SEHNR and CDR2 FQNEAQ come from the germline V gene (reference sequence). The CDR3 totals 15 residues. The V end lost 3 bases, the J end lost 7 bases, and 18 bases lay between the germline ends. CDR3 sequence: CASSFQALAGAGYTF. For the CDR3, the DNA is TGTGCCAGCAGCTTCCAGGCCTTGGCAGGGGCTGGCTACACCTTC.

This chain connects TRBV6-6 to TRBJ2-7; 7 bases fit TRBD2. This CDR3 region has 14 residues. With 2 bases clipped from V and 5 bases from J, the junction kept 6 bases outside the gene matches. Germline V gene sequence: CDR1 MNHNY, CDR2 SVGAGI (reference sequence). CDR3 sequence reads: CASSYAAGVDEQYF. The CDR3 DNA sequence: TGTGCCAGCAGTTACGCGGCGGGAGTCGACGAGCAGTACTTC.